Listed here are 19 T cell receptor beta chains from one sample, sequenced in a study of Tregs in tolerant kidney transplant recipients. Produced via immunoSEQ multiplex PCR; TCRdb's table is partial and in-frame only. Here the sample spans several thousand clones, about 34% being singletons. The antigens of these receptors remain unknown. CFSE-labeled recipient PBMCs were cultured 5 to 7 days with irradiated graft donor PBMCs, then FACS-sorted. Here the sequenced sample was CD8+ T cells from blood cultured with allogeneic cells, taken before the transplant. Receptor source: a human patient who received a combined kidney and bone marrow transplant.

This CDR3 reads CAISETGTINEQFF. CDR3 bases: TGTGCCATCAGTGAAACCGGGACAATCAATGAGCAGTTCTTC. The rearrangement uses TRBV10-3 and TRBJ2-1; D may be TRBD1 (6 bases). The CDR3 covers 14 residues. Germline V gene lookup returns CDR1 ENHRY and CDR2 SYGVKD. The V gene lost 3 bases and the J gene lost 6 bases, with 12 bases spanning the gap.

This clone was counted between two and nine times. Here the CDR3 reads CASSLLYTDTQYF. Written as DNA, the CDR3 is TGTGCCAGTTCACTCTTATACACAGATACGCAGTATTTT. The chain is built from TRBV19 and TRBJ2-3; no definite D call. The CDR3 has 13 amino acids. Germline V gives CDR1 LNHDA, CDR2 SQIVND (reference sequence). V lost 8 bases and J 2 bases, leaving 11 bases between the germline ends.

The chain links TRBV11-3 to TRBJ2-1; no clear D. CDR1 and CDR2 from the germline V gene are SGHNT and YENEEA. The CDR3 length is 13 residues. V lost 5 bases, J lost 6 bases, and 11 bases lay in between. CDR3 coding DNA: TGTGCCAGCAGCGCGCGATACCCCAATGAGCAGTTCTTC. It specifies CASSARYPNEQFF.

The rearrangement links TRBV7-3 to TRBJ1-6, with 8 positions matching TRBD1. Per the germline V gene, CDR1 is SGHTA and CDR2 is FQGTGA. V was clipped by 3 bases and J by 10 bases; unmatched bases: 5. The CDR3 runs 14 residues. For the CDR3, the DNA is TGTGCCAGCAGCTTGACAGGGGATGGCTCACCCCTCCACTTT. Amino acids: CASSLTGDGSPLHF.

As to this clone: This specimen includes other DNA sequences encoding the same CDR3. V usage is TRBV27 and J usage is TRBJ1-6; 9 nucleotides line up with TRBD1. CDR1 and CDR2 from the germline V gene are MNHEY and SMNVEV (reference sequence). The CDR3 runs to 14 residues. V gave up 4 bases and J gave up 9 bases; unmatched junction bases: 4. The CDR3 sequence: CASSYGTGFSPLHF. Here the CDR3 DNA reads TGTGCCAGCAGTTACGGGACAGGGTTTTCACCCCTCCACTTT.

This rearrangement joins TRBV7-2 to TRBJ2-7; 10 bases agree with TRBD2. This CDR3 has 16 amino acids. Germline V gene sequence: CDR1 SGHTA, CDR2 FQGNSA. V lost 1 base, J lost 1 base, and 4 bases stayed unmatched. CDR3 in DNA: TGTGCCAGCAGCTTAGGGACTAGCGGACTATCCTACGAGCAGTACTTC. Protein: CASSLGTSGLSYEQYF.

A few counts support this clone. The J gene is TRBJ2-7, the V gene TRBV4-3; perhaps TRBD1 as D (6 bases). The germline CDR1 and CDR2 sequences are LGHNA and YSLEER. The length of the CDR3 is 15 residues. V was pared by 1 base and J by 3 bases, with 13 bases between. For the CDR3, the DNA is TGCGCCAGCAGCCAAGTTAAAGGACAGCACTACGAGCAGTACTTC. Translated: CASSQVKGQHYEQYF.

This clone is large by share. The CDR3 spells CASSLQGAREQYF. CDR3 coding DNA: TGTGCCAGCAGCTTGCAGGGGGCGCGAGAGCAGTACTTC. The rearrangement links TRBV7-9 to TRBJ2-7; 8 bases fit TRBD1. Germline V gene sequence: CDR1 SEHNR, CDR2 FQNEAQ (reference sequence). CDR3 size: 13 residues. V lost 3 bases and J lost 7; bases outside the gene matches: 5.

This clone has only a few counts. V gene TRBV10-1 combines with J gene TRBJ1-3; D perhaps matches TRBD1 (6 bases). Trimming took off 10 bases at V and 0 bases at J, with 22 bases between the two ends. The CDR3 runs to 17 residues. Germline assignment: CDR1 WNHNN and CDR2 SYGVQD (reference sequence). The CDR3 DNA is TGCGCCATCACTCCTCAGGACAGTCCCCTCTCTGGAAACACCATATATTTT. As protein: CAITPQDSPLSGNTIYF.

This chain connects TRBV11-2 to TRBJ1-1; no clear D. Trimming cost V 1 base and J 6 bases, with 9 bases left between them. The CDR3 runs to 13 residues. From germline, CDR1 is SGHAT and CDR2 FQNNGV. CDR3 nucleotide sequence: TGTGCCAGCAGCTTAGGTCTTGGGCCTGAAGCTTTCTTT. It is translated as CASSLGLGPEAFF.

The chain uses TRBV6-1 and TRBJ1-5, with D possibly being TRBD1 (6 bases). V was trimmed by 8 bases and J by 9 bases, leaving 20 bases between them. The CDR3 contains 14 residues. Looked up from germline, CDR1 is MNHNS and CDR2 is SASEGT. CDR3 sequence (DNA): TGTGCCAGCGACACAGGGTATGCGTTGTGGCCCCAGCATTTT. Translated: CASDTGYALWPQHF.

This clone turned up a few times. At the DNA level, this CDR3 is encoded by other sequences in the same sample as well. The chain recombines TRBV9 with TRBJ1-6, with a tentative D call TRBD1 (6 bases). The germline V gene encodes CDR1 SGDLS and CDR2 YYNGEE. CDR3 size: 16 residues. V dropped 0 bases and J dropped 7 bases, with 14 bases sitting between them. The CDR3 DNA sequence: TGTGCCAGCAGCGTAGGGCAACAGGGTTACAATTCACCCCTCCACTTT. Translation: CASSVGQQGYNSPLHF.

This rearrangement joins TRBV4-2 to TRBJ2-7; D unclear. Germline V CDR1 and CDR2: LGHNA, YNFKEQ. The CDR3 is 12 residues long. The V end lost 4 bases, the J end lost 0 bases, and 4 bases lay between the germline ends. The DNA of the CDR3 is TGTGCCAGCAGCCTCAGCTCCTACGAGCAGTACTTC. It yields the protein CASSLSSYEQYF.

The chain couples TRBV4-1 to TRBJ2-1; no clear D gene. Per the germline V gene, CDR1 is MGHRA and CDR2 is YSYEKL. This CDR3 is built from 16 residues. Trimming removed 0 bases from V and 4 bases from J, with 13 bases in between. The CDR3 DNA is TGCGCCAGCAGCCAAGATAACGCTAGAGCGTACAATGAGCAGTTCTTC. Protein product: CASSQDNARAYNEQFF.

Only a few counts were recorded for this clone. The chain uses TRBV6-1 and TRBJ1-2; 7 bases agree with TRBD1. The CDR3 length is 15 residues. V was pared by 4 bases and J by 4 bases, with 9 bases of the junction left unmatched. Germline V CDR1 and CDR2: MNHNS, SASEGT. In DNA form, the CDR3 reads TGTGCCAGCAGTGTATGGACAGGCGGTGGCTATGGCTACACCTTC. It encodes CASSVWTGGGYGYTF.

CDR3 in amino acids: CASREGSYGYTF. The CDR3 DNA follows: TGTGCCAGCAGGGAGGGGAGTTATGGCTACACCTTC. This chain links TRBV7-9 with TRBJ1-2, with D possibly TRBD1 on 5 matching bases. The ends were cut back, 6 bases at V and 5 bases at J, with 10 bases in the middle. The germline gives CDR1 SEHNR, CDR2 FQNEAQ (reference sequence). This CDR3 has 12 amino acids.

CDR3 region: CASSLQGSVTYEQYF. The DNA for the CDR3 is TGCGCCAGCAGCTTGCAGGGTTCAGTAACCTACGAGCAGTACTTC. The V and J genes are TRBV5-1 and TRBJ2-7; tentative D call: TRBD1 (5 bases). Trimming cost V 1 base and J 2 bases, with 13 bases left between them. Germline CDR1 SGHRS, CDR2 YFSETQ. This CDR3 is 15 amino acids long.

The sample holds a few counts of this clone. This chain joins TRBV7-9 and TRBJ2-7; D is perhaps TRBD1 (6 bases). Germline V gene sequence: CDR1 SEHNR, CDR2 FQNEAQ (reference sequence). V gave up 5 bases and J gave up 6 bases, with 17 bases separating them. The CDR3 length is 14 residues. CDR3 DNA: TGTGCCAGCAGCCCCGGATTGGGGGCGGGCGAGCAGTACTTC. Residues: CASSPGLGAGEQYF.

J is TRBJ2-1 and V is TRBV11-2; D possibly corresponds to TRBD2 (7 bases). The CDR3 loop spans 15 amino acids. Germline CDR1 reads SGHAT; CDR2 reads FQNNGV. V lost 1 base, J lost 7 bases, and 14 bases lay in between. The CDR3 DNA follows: TGTGCCAGCAGCTTAGGAGGGGGGGCGGGGAATGAGCAGTTCTTC. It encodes CASSLGGGAGNEQFF.